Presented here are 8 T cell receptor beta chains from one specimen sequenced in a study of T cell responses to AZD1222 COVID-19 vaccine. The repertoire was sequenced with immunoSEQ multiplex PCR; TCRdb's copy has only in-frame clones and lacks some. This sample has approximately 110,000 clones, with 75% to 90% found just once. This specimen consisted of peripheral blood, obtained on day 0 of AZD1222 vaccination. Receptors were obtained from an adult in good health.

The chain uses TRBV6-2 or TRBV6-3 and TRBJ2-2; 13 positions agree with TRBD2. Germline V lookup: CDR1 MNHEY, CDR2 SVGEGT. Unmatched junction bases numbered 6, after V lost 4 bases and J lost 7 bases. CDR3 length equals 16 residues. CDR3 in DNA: TGTGCCAGCAGTTTTAGACTAGCGGGAGGTGGCGGGGAGCTGTTTTTT. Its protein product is CASSFRLAGGGGELFF.

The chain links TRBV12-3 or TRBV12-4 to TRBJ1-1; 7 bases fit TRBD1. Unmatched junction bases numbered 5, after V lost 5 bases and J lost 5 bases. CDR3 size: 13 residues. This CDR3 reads CASSPGGRTEAFF. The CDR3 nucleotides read TGTGCCAGCAGTCCAGGGGGTCGGACTGAAGCTTTCTTT.

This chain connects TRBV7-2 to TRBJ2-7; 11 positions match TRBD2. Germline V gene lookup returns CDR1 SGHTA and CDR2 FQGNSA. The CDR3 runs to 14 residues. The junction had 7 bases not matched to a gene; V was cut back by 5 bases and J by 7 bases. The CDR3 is CASSLTSSGGEQYF. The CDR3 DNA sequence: TGTGCCAGCAGCCTCACCTCTAGCGGGGGGGAGCAGTACTTC.

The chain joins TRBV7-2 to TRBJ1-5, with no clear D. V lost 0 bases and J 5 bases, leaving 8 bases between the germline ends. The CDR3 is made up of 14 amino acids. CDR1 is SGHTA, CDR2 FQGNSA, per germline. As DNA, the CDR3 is TGTGCCAGCAGCTTAGCCCCTATCGATCAGCCCCAGCATTTT. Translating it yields CASSLAPIDQPQHF.

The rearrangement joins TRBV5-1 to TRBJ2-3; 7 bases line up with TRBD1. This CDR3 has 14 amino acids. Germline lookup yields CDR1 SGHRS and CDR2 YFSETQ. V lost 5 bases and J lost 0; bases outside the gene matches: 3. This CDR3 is CASRPGQSTDTQYF. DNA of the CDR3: TGCGCCAGCAGACCGGGACAGAGCACAGATACGCAGTATTTT.

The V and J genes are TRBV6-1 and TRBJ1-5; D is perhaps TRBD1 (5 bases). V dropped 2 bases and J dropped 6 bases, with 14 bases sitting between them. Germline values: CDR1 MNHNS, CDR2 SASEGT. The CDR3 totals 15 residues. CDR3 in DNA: TGTGCCAGCAGTGAAACGAGTCAGGGAGGTCAGCCCCAGCATTTT. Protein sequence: CASSETSQGGQPQHF.

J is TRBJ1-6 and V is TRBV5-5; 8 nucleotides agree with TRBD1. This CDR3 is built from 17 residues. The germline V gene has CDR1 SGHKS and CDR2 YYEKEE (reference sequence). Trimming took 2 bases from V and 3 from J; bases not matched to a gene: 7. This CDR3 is CASSLQQGVVYNSPLHF. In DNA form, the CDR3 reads TGTGCCAGCAGCTTACAACAGGGGGTAGTCTATAATTCACCCCTCCACTTT.

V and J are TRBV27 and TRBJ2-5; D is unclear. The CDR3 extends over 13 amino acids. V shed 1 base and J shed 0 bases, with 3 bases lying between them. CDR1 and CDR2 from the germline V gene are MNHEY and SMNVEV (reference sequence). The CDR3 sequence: CASSLWYQETQYF. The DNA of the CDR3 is TGTGCCAGCAGTTTATGGTACCAAGAGACCCAGTACTTC.